Below, one T cell receptor beta chain is given with its context. Its target is not known. The CDR3 is 15 residues long. Germline values: CDR1 MNHEY, CDR2 SVGAGI. The V and J ends lost 0 bases and 4 bases respectively, with 10 bases between them. These data belong to a study of T-cell reconstitution after alpha-beta-depleted transplantation in children. Unique molecular identifiers were used in preparing the TCRbeta library. TCRdb used MiXCR to reprocess the PCR reads, holding one entry per CDR3 protein. The table shows about 1,000,000 distinct CDR3 sequences, with about 31% occurring only once. Overall study findings and caveats: Expanded clones from the graft, numbering several hundred, reportedly supplied alpha-beta T cells about two months after transplant. Most T-cell counts and diversity one year after the transplant came from T cells that were newly produced. Some patients' high day-60 TCRbeta diversity was traced to surviving recipient T cells and thymic progenitors.

This TCR derives from a boy in the first two years of life who had a stem cell transplant for SCID, so the T cells may come from the graft donor. Sequenced material: PBMCs, mostly from graft donor cells, taken 360 days after TCRalphabeta/CD19-depleted stem cell transplant. The rearrangement links TRBV6-5 to TRBJ1-5; D unclear. The CDR3 nucleotides read TGTGCCAGCAGTTACTCTGTTCAGGAGAATCAGCCCCAGCATTTT. This encodes CASSYSVQENQPQHF.